Sequencing of this TCR beta chain was carried out in a study of cytotoxic CD8 clonotypes in ibrutinib-treated CLL (dated by TCRdb to the early 2020s). With respect to the entire study: In this cohort, some 16 patients were treatment-naive and under 13 were relapsed/refractory, while approximately 18 had unmutated IGHV. Cryopreserved peripheral blood mononuclear cells were obtained before treatment, at response, and at either sustained remission or disease progression. Partial responses were observed in 24 patients and complete responses in 2; after a median follow-up of roughly 72 months, remission was maintained in about 15 patients and progression was observed in about twelve. Every sample from remission and from progressive disease was obtained while the patients were still on ibrutinib. Longitudinal samples were available for about 30% of the roughly 86 trial participants. Samples at response were collected after a median of about 13 months of treatment, with a range of roughly 6 to 40 months. Samples averaged approximately 260,000 productive templates and roughly 86,000 productive rearrangements. Study-wide findings and limitations: Clonality increased at ibrutinib response, stayed stable in sustained remission, and fell back toward baseline at progression. Sampling times were not matched between patients in sustained remission and patients whose disease was progressing, and lymph node repertoires were not examined. At baseline, clonality was higher than in age-matched healthy donors and showed a strong correlation with circulating CD8+ T-cell counts. Public clonotypes were rare and either shrank or stayed stable during treatment, and the rise in clonality at ibrutinib response reflected expansion of private clonotypes.

On a MiSeq, deep resolution sequencing aimed for a depth between 1 in 1 million and 1 in 200,000 T cells, with each clonotype covered roughly 10x on average. The immunoSEQ hsTCRB Kit was used to generate the TCR beta libraries. Concerning the study's data processing: The data were analyzed with ImmunoSEQ Analyzer and ImmunoSEQ Data Assistant, and V, D and J gene assignments followed IMGT definitions. Clonality, which ranges from 0 to 1, was calculated as one minus the normalized Shannon entropy of productive rearrangement frequencies. Only overrepresented clonotypes making up at least 0.05% of each patient's repertoire were included in the public clonotype analysis. Fewer than 15 age-matched healthy donor repertoires from immuneACCESS served as clonality controls. TCRdb took over this immuneACCESS table, retaining in-frame rearrangements with V and J assigned. Such tables are incomplete; in checked studies, under half of the missing clones stem from an unresolved V gene, and the remainder is unexplained. Clonal size and the V and J genes are those of that table, whereas D and trimming came from the DNA. The sample table contains about 200,000 clones; only one count was recorded for approximately 68% of them. The top ten hold 13% of the sample.

Interpreted using the paper, the time point label stands for: roughly 2 years on ibrutinib. For TCR beta library preparation, about 2 micrograms of genomic DNA were isolated from cryopreserved PBMCs. High-throughput TCR beta sequencing was performed on longitudinal blood samples from CLL patients receiving ibrutinib monotherapy. Patients were enrolled in a phase 2 open-label single-center ibrutinib monotherapy trial. Its CDR3 holds 18 amino acids, cysteine through phenylalanine. Only the CDR3 portion is preserved as DNA: 54 bases, with reading frame beginning at the first base. V lost 2 bases and J lost 1 base, and the count of bases not matched to a germline gene is 14. CDR1 and CDR2 are drawn from the germline V gene (reference sequence): GTSNPN, SVGIG. Concerning this clone: Its cognate antigen has yet to be identified. Base qualities were left out, and no much larger clone turns up one base away.

Sequencing used PBMCs, obtained after 24 months of ibrutinib treatment. The sequence is built from TRBV30 and TRBJ2-7, with 10 middle bases fitting TRBD1. The receptor was isolated from a human donor with chronic lymphocytic leukemia. Read as DNA, the sequence is TGTGCCTGGAGTAGTAAGCCGGGACAGGGGCTCTTGTCCTACGAGCAGTACTTC. Its translation is CAWSSKPGQGLLSYEQYF. The full variable domain, completed from the reference TRBV30 and TRBJ2-7 proteins outside the CDR3, reads SQTIHQWPATLVQPVGSPLSLECTVEGTSNPNLYWYRQAAGRGLQLLFYSVGIGQISSEVPQNLSASRPQDRQFILSSKKLLLSDSGFYLCAWSSKPGQGLLSYEQYFGPGTRLTVT.